This T cell receptor beta chain was recorded in a study of T-cell memory formation after mild COVID-19. Study-wide points: Clones that contracted clustered mainly in CM and EM if CD4+ and in EMRA if CD8+. The study found balanced CD4/CD8 in clones contracting day 15 to 85 and a CD4+ lean in later expanders. Memory sampled before infection contained some responding clones, suggesting cross-reactive memory joined.

The CDR3 runs 12 residues. V was clipped by 0 bases and J by 7 bases, with 7 bases between them. Germline V CDR1 and CDR2: SGHAT, FQNNGV. TCRdb redid the calling of the 5' RACE reads with MiXCR, one entry per CDR3 protein. The sample includes roughly 45,000 distinct CDR3 sequences, less than 35% seen only once; the top ten take around 44%. This clonotype was found a few times. The antigen is undetermined. Sequences were obtained from PBMCs or a T cell subset sorted from them (not recorded which). The TCR comes from a man aged 18 to 29 who had mild COVID-19 (a few samples of this study predate the infection). Cell type and time point are not known. The chain combines TRBV11-2 with TRBJ2-7; perhaps D is TRBD1 or TRBD2 (5 bases each). In nucleotides, the CDR3 is TGTGCCAGCAGCTTAGATTGGGGGGAGCAGTACTTC. Protein sequence: CASSLDWGEQYF. Filled out from reference TRBV11-2 and TRBJ2-7, the complete variable domain reads EAGVAQSPRYKIIEKRQSVAFWCNPISGHATLYWYQQILGQGPKLLIQFQNNGVVDDSQLPKDRFSAERLKGVDSTLKIQPAKLEDSAVYLCASSLDWGEQYFGPGTRLTVT.